The present T cell receptor beta chain was sequenced within a study of monozygotic twins with inflammatory bowel disease. TCRdb reprocessed the 5' RACE reads and stores each CDR3 protein as one record, lacking DNA. The sample table includes 110,000 to 150,000 distinct CDR3 sequences. The sequenced material came from blood. This clonotype was obtained from a human donor with ulcerative colitis or Crohn's disease, or a healthy co-twin of an affected twin (not recorded which).

The CDR3 protein is CSANPGTSGNGEQYF. The rearrangement joins TRBV20-1 to TRBJ2-7; TCRdb's D gene call, TRBD2, goes unchecked for lack of DNA. This CDR3 spans 15 amino acids. Germline loops: CDR1 DFQATT, CDR2 SNEGSKA (reference sequence).